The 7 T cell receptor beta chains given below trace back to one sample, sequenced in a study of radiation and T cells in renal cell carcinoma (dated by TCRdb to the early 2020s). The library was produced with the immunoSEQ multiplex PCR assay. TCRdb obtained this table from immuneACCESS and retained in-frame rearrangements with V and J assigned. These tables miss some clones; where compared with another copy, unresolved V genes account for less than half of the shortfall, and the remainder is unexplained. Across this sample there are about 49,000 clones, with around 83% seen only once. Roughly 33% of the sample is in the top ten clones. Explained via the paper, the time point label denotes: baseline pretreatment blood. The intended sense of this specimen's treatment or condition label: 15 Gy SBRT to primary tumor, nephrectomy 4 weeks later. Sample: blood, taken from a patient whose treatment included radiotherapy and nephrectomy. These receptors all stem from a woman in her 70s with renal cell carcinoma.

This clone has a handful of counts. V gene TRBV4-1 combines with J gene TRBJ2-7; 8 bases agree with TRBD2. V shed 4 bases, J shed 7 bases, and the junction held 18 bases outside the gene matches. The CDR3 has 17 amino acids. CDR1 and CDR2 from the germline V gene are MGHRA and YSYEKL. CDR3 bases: TGCGCCAGCAGCCTCCCGGGAGGGGAGAACACGCGGGGGGAGCAGTACTTC. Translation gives CASSLPGGENTRGEQYF.

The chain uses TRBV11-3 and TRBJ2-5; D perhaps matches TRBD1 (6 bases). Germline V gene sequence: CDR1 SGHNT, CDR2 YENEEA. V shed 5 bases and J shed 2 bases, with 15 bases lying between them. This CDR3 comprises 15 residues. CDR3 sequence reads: CASSPGLDRQETQYF. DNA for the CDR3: TGTGCCAGCAGCCCCGGCCTTGACAGGCAAGAGACCCAGTACTTC.

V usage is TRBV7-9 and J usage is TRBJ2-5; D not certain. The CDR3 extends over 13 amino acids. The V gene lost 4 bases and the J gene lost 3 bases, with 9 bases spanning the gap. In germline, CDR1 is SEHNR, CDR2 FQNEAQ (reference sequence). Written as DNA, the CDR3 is TGTGCCAGCAGCTCACCCTGGGAAGAGACCCAGTACTTC. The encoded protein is CASSSPWEETQYF.

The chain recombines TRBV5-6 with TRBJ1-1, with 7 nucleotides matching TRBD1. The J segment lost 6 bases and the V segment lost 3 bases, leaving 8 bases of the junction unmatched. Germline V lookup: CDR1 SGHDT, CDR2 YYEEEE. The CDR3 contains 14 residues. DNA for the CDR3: TGTGCCAGCAGCTCCGTGGACAGGTTACCTGAAGCTTTCTTT. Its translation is CASSSVDRLPEAFF.

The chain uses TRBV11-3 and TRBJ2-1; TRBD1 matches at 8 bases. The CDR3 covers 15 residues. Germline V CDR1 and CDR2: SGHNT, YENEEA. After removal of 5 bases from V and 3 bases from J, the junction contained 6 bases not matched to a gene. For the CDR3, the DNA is TGTGCCAGCAGCCATCGGACAGGGAACTACAATGAGCAGTTCTTC. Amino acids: CASSHRTGNYNEQFF. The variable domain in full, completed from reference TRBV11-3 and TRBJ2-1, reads EAGVVQSPRYKIIEKKQPVAFWCNPISGHNTLYWYLQNLGQGPELLIRYENEEAVDDSQLPKDRFSAERLKGVDSTLKIQPAELGDSAVYLCASSHRTGNYNEQFFGPGTRLTVL.

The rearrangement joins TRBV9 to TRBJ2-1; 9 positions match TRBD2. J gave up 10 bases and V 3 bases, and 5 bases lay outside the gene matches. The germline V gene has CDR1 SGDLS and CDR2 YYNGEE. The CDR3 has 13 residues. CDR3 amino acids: CASSAGLAREQFF. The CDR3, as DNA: TGTGCCAGCAGCGCCGGACTAGCGCGGGAGCAGTTCTTC.

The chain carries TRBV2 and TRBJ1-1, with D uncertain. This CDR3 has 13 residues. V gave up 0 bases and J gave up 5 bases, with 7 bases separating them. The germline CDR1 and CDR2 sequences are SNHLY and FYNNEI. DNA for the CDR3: TGTGCCAGCAGTGAAGCTCCGGAAACTGAAGCTTTCTTT. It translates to CASSEAPETEAFF.